The entry that follows covers one T cell receptor (beta chain) sequence. No antigen is known for it. Sequenced by immunoSEQ multiplex PCR; TCRdb stores in-frame clones only, minus some. The top ten hold 25% to 35% of the sample, which has 95,000 to 100,000 clones, around four fifths seen once. The data derive from a study of cytotoxic CD8 clonotypes in ibrutinib-treated CLL. Notes on the study in general: Clonotypes that were public were uncommon, and they contracted or stayed stable on treatment. Relative to age-matched healthy donors, clonality at baseline was higher, and it tracked circulating CD8+ T-cell counts.

CDR3 length: 14 residues. Trimming shortened V by 8 bases and J by 0 bases, and 8 bases separated the two germline ends. Germline CDR1 is MDHEN and CDR2 is SYDVKM. This receptor was taken from a human donor with chronic lymphocytic leukemia. The sample here was PBMCs, taken after 12 months of ibrutinib treatment. The V and J genes are TRBV28 and TRBJ1-6; perhaps TRBD1 as D (5 bases). The CDR3: CASSGSSYNSPLHF. CDR3 bases: TGTGCCAGCTCAGGGAGCTCCTATAATTCACCCCTCCACTTT.